The rows below give T cell receptor beta chains drawn from one sample of a study of blood T cell repertoires in COVID-19. The protocol was immunoSEQ multiplex PCR, while the TCRdb copy is restricted to in-frame clones and leaves out a portion. This repertoire shows a few hundred thousand clones, around nine tenths found once; its top ten account for approximately 9.4%. The sample taken for sequencing was peripheral blood. These receptors were taken from a man aged 35 to 55 who had recovered from COVID-19. Both conserved end residues are part of each CDR3. The D gene is left open where the match is weak. Not all rows give a size; the values are once, few, many and, for expanded clones, a class.

clone_size: once; j_call: TRBJ2-2; d_call: TRBD2; v_call: TRBV10-1; cdr3_nt: TGCGCCAGCAGTGAGCCCCTCGGGGGAGGGACGGCCGGGGAGCTGTTTTTT; cdr3_aa: CASSEPLGGGTAGELFF
clone_size: medium-sized; j_call: TRBJ1-5; d_call: NA; v_call: TRBV19; cdr3_nt: TGTGCCAGTAGTATGTTGCGGCAGCCCCAGCATTTT; cdr3_aa: CASSMLRQPQHF
clone_size: NA; j_call: TRBJ1-1; d_call: NA; v_call: TRBV6-6; cdr3_nt: TGTGCCAGCAGTTACCCCTATCCGGCCGGGGGTGAAGCTTTCTTT; cdr3_aa: CASSYPYPAGGEAFF
clone_size: NA; j_call: TRBJ2-7; d_call: NA; v_call: TRBV23-1; cdr3_nt: TGCGCCAGCAGTCAAACCTCCCCCTGGGCAGGGAATTCCTACGAGCAGTACTTC; cdr3_aa: CASSQTSPWAGNSYEQYF
clone_size: once; j_call: TRBJ2-7; d_call: TRBD2; v_call: TRBV6-5; cdr3_nt: TGTGCCAGCACACCGGGACTAGCGACCGAGCAGTACTTC; cdr3_aa: CASTPGLATEQYF
clone_size: NA; j_call: TRBJ1-2; d_call: NA; v_call: TRBV10-3; cdr3_nt: TGTGCCATCAGGGCCAGTCAGGGGTGGTATGGCTACACCTTC; cdr3_aa: CAIRASQGWYGYTF
clone_size: NA; j_call: TRBJ2-2; d_call: NA; v_call: TRBV2; cdr3_nt: TGTGCCAGCACCTCTAACCCAATCGGGGAGCTGTTTTTT; cdr3_aa: CASTSNPIGELFF
clone_size: few; j_call: TRBJ2-1; d_call: TRBD2; v_call: TRBV2; cdr3_nt: TGTGCCAGCAGTGACTGGGCGGGAGGGCGGAATGAGCAGTTCTTC; cdr3_aa: CASSDWAGGRNEQFF
clone_size: NA; j_call: TRBJ2-7; d_call: NA; v_call: TRBV27; cdr3_nt: TGTGCCAGCAGTTTACGTAGCGGCTACGAGCAGTACTTC; cdr3_aa: CASSLRSGYEQYF
clone_size: NA; j_call: TRBJ1-6; d_call: TRBD1; v_call: TRBV7-2; cdr3_nt: TGTGCCAGCAGTTCGGGACAGGTCTATTCACCCCTCCACTTT; cdr3_aa: CASSSGQVYSPLHF
clone_size: NA; j_call: TRBJ1-5; d_call: TRBD1; v_call: TRBV27; cdr3_nt: TGTGCCAGCAGTACGGGACAGCTACTCAATCAGCCCCAGCATTTT; cdr3_aa: CASSTGQLLNQPQHF
clone_size: NA; j_call: TRBJ2-3; d_call: TRBD1; v_call: TRBV6-5; cdr3_nt: TGTGCCAGCAGTTACTCCGGCCAGGGGGAAGATACGCAGTATTTT; cdr3_aa: CASSYSGQGEDTQYF
clone_size: NA; j_call: TRBJ2-3; d_call: TRBD1; v_call: TRBV6-2/TRBV6-3; cdr3_nt: TGTGCCAGCAGTTGGAGACAGGGGACCCTGACTTATAGCACAGATACGCAGTATTTT; cdr3_aa: CASSWRQGTLTYSTDTQYF
clone_size: NA; j_call: TRBJ1-3; d_call: NA; v_call: TRBV24-1; cdr3_nt: TGTGCCATGCTTACCGGGGTTCAATCTGGAAACACCATATATTTT; cdr3_aa: CAMLTGVQSGNTIYF
clone_size: NA; j_call: TRBJ2-2; d_call: NA; v_call: TRBV30; cdr3_nt: TGTTCCTTTCTAGCCACCGGGGAGCTGTTTTTT; cdr3_aa: CSFLATGELFF
clone_size: NA; j_call: TRBJ1-3; d_call: TRBD1; v_call: TRBV3-1/TRBV3-2; cdr3_nt: TGTGCCAGCAGCCCCGAGACAGGGTATGGAAACACCATATATTTT; cdr3_aa: CASSPETGYGNTIYF